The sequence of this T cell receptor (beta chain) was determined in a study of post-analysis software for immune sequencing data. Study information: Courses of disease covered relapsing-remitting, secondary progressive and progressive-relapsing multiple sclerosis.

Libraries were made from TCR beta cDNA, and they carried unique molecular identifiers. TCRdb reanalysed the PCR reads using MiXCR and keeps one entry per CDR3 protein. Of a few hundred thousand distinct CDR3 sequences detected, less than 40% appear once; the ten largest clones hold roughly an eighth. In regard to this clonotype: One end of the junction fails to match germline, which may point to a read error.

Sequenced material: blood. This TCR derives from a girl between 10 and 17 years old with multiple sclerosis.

DNA of the CDR3: TGTACCAGCAGTTTTGCGCATGGCTACACCTTC. It codes for CTSSFAHGYTF. The chain joins TRBV12-3 or TRBV12-4 to TRBJ1-2, with D uncertain. CDR3 length: 11 amino acids.